This T cell receptor (beta chain) was obtained from a study of tumor and adjacent non-tumor tissue in lung cancer. No cell sorting was done before RNA was extracted from the tissue. Regarding the study as a whole: In normal lung, the top 100 clones were significantly more dominant than in tumor. TCR diversity was significantly greater in tumor than normal lung tissue.

Three rounds of nested PCR, following a modified ARM-PCR protocol, produced the TCRbeta library. TCRdb re-derived calls from the multiplex PCR reads in MiXCR, one entry per CDR3 protein. The data hold fewer than 130,000 distinct CDR3 sequences, with about 80% observed a single time. This clonotype has more than one count but fewer than ten. Its target is unknown. The junction departs from the called germline gene at one end, perhaps through a read error. Sequences were obtained from lung tumor tissue. This TCR was recovered from a man between 65 and 85 years old with non-small cell lung cancer.

The CDR3 DNA reads TGTGCCAACAGTTACCAAATCGGACAGGAATACAATGAGCAGCTCTTC. This codes for CANSYQIGQEYNEQLF. This chain joins TRBV6-2 or TRBV6-3 and TRBJ2-1, with TRBD1 identical over 7 bases. This CDR3 has 16 residues. Germline CDR1 reads MNHEY; CDR2 reads SVGEGT.